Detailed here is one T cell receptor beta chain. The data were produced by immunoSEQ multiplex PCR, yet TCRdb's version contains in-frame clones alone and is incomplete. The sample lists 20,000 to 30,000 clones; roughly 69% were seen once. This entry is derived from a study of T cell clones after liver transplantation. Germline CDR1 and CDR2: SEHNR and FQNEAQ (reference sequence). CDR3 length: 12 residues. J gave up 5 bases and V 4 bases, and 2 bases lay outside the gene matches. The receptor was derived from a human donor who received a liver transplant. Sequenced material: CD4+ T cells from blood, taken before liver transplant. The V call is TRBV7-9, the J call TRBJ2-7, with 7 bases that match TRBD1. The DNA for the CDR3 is TGTGCCAGCAGCTCTACAGGGGACGAGCAGTACTTC. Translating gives CASSSTGDEQYF.